This paragraph covers one T cell receptor beta chain sequence. Its antigen remains unidentified. Tuberculin skin test and IGRA determined adolescents' latent tuberculosis status at entry. The data are from a study of T cells in tuberculosis. The CDR3 has 15 residues. Germline V lookup: CDR1 SGHTS, CDR2 YDEGEE. Deletions cut 0 bases from V and 5 bases from J, with 14 bases between. Sequencing used immunoSEQ multiplex PCR; TCRdb keeps in-frame clones, though not all of them. The repertoire has about 34,000 clones, roughly 90% of them found once; the top ten carry 2% to 2.5%. Study observations and caveats: GMM-specific TCRs were nearer to active tuberculosis alpha repertoires, suggesting expansion. Using the GMM-specific repertoire gave 85% to 90% accuracy versus around 70% with motifs. Active tuberculosis patients had shorter CDR3-alpha; the beta difference was nonsignificant.

Sequencing was done on a sample of PBMCs. The origin of this receptor is a donor aged 5-35 years with latent tuberculosis or without tuberculosis infection. The J gene is TRBJ1-2, the V gene TRBV5-8; D remains unclear. Here the CDR3 DNA reads TGTGCCAGCAGCTTGGCCGGTCAATTGCGGTATGGCTACACCTTC. Translated, it gives CASSLAGQLRYGYTF. The full variable domain, in which reference TRBV5-8 and TRBJ1-2 provide the parts outside the CDR3, is EAGVTQSPTHLIKTRGQQATLRCSPISGHTSVYWYQQALGLGLQFLLWYDEGEERNRGNFPPRFSGRQFPNYSSELNVNALELEDSALYLCASSLAGQLRYGYTFGSGTRLTVV.